The 21 T cell receptor beta chains presented below share a single source sample, sequenced in a study of OX40 agonist ivuxolimab in advanced cancers. Libraries were prepared by immunoSEQ multiplex PCR; TCRdb keeps only in-frame clonotypes and omits some of them. The profile shows about 64,000 clones, approximately 84% of them singletons. The sample consisted of CD4+ or CD8+ T cells sorted from blood, taken in a trial of the OX40 agonist ivuxolimab. These receptors were taken from an adult with an advanced solid tumor such as melanoma, head and neck, liver or kidney cancer.

The table lists this clone with a few counts. The CDR3 is CASSRDPAGNSPLHF. In DNA, the CDR3 is TGCGCCAGCAGCCGGGACCCGGCCGGGAATTCACCCCTCCACTTT. The chain recombines TRBV5-1 with TRBJ1-6, with D perhaps TRBD1 (5 bases). V was cut by 4 bases and J by 7 bases, with 15 bases left in between. The CDR3 consists of 15 residues. Germline values: CDR1 SGHRS, CDR2 YFSETQ.

The chain employs TRBV5-1 and TRBJ1-2; D may be TRBD1 (5 bases). The CDR3 spans 13 residues. V was pared by 5 bases and J by 3 bases, with 11 bases between. In germline, CDR1 is SGHRS, CDR2 YFSETQ. CDR3 loop: CASRPTVDYGYTF. The CDR3 DNA is TGCGCCAGCAGACCGACAGTAGACTATGGCTACACCTTC.

CDR3: CASSECLAGAGYNEQFF. For the CDR3, the DNA is TGCGCCAGCAGTGAGTGTCTAGCGGGGGCCGGTTACAATGAGCAGTTCTTC. The chain employs TRBV10-1 and TRBJ2-1, with TRBD2 matching 10 bases. The CDR3 consists of 17 residues. CDR1 is WNHNN and CDR2 is SYGVQD in the germline V gene (reference sequence). The V segment lost 1 base and the J segment 4 bases; nucleotides outside the gene matches: 7.

The rearrangement joins TRBV30 to TRBJ2-5; D possibly corresponds to TRBD2 (6 bases). The ends were cut back, 3 bases at V and 0 bases at J, with 14 bases in the middle. Germline CDR1 reads GTSNPN; CDR2 reads SVGIG (reference sequence). The CDR3 has 15 amino acids. CDR3 residues: CAWRGGGRYQETQYF. DNA of the CDR3: TGTGCCTGGAGGGGTGGAGGGCGGTACCAAGAGACCCAGTACTTC.

The CDR3 sequence is CASRRAGADGEQYF. The CDR3 DNA follows: TGTGCCAGCAGGCGGGCGGGGGCGGATGGGGAGCAGTACTTC. The chain recombines TRBV25-1 with TRBJ2-7; TRBD2 is a possible D gene (7 bases). The CDR3 spans 14 residues. V lost 6 bases to trimming and J lost 7 bases, with 19 bases between them. Germline V gene lookup returns CDR1 MGHDK and CDR2 SYGVNS.

The chain employs TRBV4-1 and TRBJ1-4; tentatively, D is TRBD1 (5 bases). CDR3 length: 17 amino acids. CDR1 and CDR2 (germline): MGHRA, YSYEKL. Trimming left V 1 base short and J 0 bases short, with 12 bases between. This CDR3 reads CASSQGPTGSTNEKLFF. The CDR3 region has the DNA TGCGCCAGCAGCCAAGGCCCCACAGGTTCAACTAATGAAAAACTGTTTTTT.

This clone occurred a few times. The rearrangement joins TRBV19 to TRBJ1-1; 9 bases align to TRBD1. Trimming cost V 6 bases and J 10 bases; bases outside gene matches: 6. The CDR3 extends over 12 amino acids. Germline-derived CDR1 and CDR2 are LNHDA and SQIVND (reference sequence). DNA for the CDR3: TGTGCCAGTAGCCTGAGACAGGGGGGAGCTTTCTTT. This sequence encodes CASSLRQGGAFF.

The rearrangement joins TRBV30 to TRBJ2-1, with D possibly called TRBD1 or TRBD2 (6 bases each). The V and J ends lost 3 bases and 2 bases respectively, with 8 bases between them. This CDR3 contains 13 residues. Germline CDR1 reads GTSNPN; CDR2 reads SVGIG (reference sequence). For the CDR3, the DNA is TGTGCCTGGAGGGGGGGCCCCTACAATGAGCAGTTCTTC. Protein: CAWRGGPYNEQFF.

The V and J genes are TRBV12-5 and TRBJ2-5; the D is unclear. The V end lost 6 bases, the J end lost 3 bases, and 8 bases lay between the germline ends. The CDR3 extends over 12 amino acids. Per germline, CDR1 LGHNT and CDR2 FRNRAP. The CDR3 DNA reads TGTGCTAGTGGGAGAGATGAAGAGACCCAGTACTTC. This encodes CASGRDEETQYF. Full variable domain (remainder filled in from reference TRBV12-5 and TRBJ2-5): DARVTQTPRHKVTEMGQEVTMRCQPILGHNTVFWYRQTMMQGLELLAYFRNRAPLDDSGMPKDRFSAEMPDATLATLKIQPSEPRDSAVYFCASGRDEETQYFGPGTRLLVL.

CDR3 loop: CASSLELAGGLREQFF. The CDR3 DNA reads as TGTGCCAGCAGCTTAGAACTAGCGGGAGGGCTAAGGGAGCAGTTCTTC. The chain is built from TRBV7-2 and TRBJ2-1; 13 nucleotides align to TRBD2. The CDR3 is 16 residues long. V trimming: 1 base; J trimming: 10 bases; junction bases outside the gene matches: 7. Germline V gene lookup returns CDR1 SGHTA and CDR2 FQGNSA. The entire variable domain, with the rest obtained from reference TRBV7-2 and TRBJ2-1, is as follows: GAGVSQSPSNKVTEKGKDVELRCDPISGHTALYWYRQSLGQGLEFLIYFQGNSAPDKSGLPSDRFSAERTGGSVSTLTIQRTQQEDSAVYLCASSLELAGGLREQFFGPGTRLTVL.

The chain carries TRBV7-6 and TRBJ2-3; 12 bases fit TRBD2. The V segment lost 2 bases and the J segment 3 bases; nucleotides outside the gene matches: 3. In germline, CDR1 is SGHVS, CDR2 FNYEAQ. This CDR3 contains 16 residues. The DNA for the CDR3 is TGTGCCAGCAGCTTAAGAGGACTAGCGGGAACAGATACGCAGTATTTT. This encodes CASSLRGLAGTDTQYF. The entire variable domain, with the rest obtained from reference TRBV7-6 and TRBJ2-3, is as follows: GAGVSQSPRYKVTKRGQDVALRCDPISGHVSLYWYRQALGQGPEFLTYFNYEAQQDKSGLPNDRFSAERPEGSISTLTIQRTEQRDSAMYRCASSLRGLAGTDTQYFGPGTRLTVL.

This sequence joins TRBV19 and TRBJ1-1; D is possibly TRBD1 (5 bases). Germline-derived CDR1 and CDR2 are LNHDA and SQIVND (reference sequence). With 7 bases removed from V and 5 bases from J, the gap between germline ends came to 17 bases. The CDR3 covers 14 residues. CDR3 in DNA: TGTGCCAGTATCGCCCCCGACAGAGGGACTGAAGCTTTCTTT. Its translation is CASIAPDRGTEAFF. The variable domain in full, completed from reference TRBV19 and TRBJ1-1, reads DGGITQSPKYLFRKEGQNVTLSCEQNLNHDAMYWYRQDPGQGLRLIYYSQIVNDFQKGDIAEGYSVSREKKESFPLTVTSAQKNPTAFYLCASIAPDRGTEAFFGQGTRLTVV.

This clone was seen a few times. V and J are TRBV4-1 and TRBJ2-7; D might be TRBD2 (5 bases). The CDR3 contains 13 residues. Germline loops: CDR1 MGHRA, CDR2 YSYEKL. The V end lost 1 base, the J end lost 7 bases, and 11 bases lay between the germline ends. CDR3 amino acids: CASSQVPSGEQYF. CDR3 nucleotides: TGCGCCAGCAGCCAAGTTCCAAGCGGAGAGCAGTACTTC.

This clone was counted only a few times. The rearrangement joins TRBV7-3 to TRBJ2-7, with TRBD2 matching over 11 bases. The CDR3 length is 19 residues. CDR1 and CDR2 (germline): SGHTA, FQGTGA. J was trimmed by 0 bases and V by 3 bases; bases with no gene match: 13. The CDR3: CASSFSLTSGMKSSYEQYF. In DNA form, the CDR3 reads TGTGCCAGCAGCTTCTCTTTGACTAGCGGGATGAAAAGCTCCTACGAGCAGTACTTC. Filled out from reference TRBV7-3 and TRBJ2-7, the complete variable domain reads GAGVSQTPSNKVTEKGKYVELRCDPISGHTALYWYRQSLGQGPEFLIYFQGTGAADDSGLPNDRFFAVRPEGSVSTLKIQRTERGDSAVYLCASSFSLTSGMKSSYEQYFGPGTRLTVT.

The rearrangement links TRBV14 to TRBJ1-2; TRBD1 might be the D (6 bases). Germline loops: CDR1 SGHDN, CDR2 FVKESK. CDR3 length equals 15 residues. Trimming took 0 bases from V and 4 from J, leaving 12 bases between them. CDR3 residues: CASSQDGGGVYGYTF. Here the CDR3 DNA reads TGTGCCAGCAGCCAAGATGGCGGGGGCGTCTATGGCTACACCTTC.

The chain joins TRBV5-6 to TRBJ1-2; D perhaps matches TRBD1 (6 bases). CDR3 length: 14 residues. Germline CDR1 reads SGHDT; CDR2 reads YYEEEE. The V end was cut by 4 bases, the J end by 6 bases, with 16 bases between. The CDR3 DNA sequence: TGTGCCAGCAGCCCTAGAGAAGGGGGGAATGGCTACACCTTC. Translating gives CASSPREGGNGYTF.

The chain recombines TRBV14 with TRBJ2-7, with D hard to call. Germline V gives CDR1 SGHDN, CDR2 FVKESK. Trimming left V 4 bases short and J 3 bases short, with 10 bases between. CDR3 length: 13 amino acids. The CDR3 nucleotides read TGTGCCAGCAGCCTTAACTGGTACTACGAGCAGTACTTC. Encoded protein: CASSLNWYYEQYF.

The chain joins TRBV30 to TRBJ2-1; no definite D call. The CDR3 extends over 12 amino acids. Germline CDR1 is GTSNPN and CDR2 is SVGIG (reference sequence). V lost 1 base to trimming and J lost 9 bases, with 10 bases between them. The CDR3 coding sequence is TGTGCCTGGAGTGGGCCAGGATTTGAGCAGTTCTTC. It is translated as CAWSGPGFEQFF.

The chain couples TRBV7-2 to TRBJ1-2, with D uncertain. V lost 0 bases and J lost 6, with 11 bases in between. Germline CDR1 SGHTA, CDR2 FQGNSA. The CDR3 is 14 amino acids. DNA of the CDR3: TGTGCCAGCAGCTTAGCTTCGAGAAGCCATGGCTACACCTTC. It yields the protein CASSLASRSHGYTF.

The V gene is TRBV28, the J gene TRBJ2-5; the D is unclear. This CDR3 is built from 14 residues. Germline lookup yields CDR1 MDHEN and CDR2 SYDVKM. Trimming shortened V by 5 bases and J by 3 bases, and 13 bases separated the two germline ends. The DNA of the CDR3 is TGTGCCAGCAGTCCGCGACCCATTAAAGAGACCCAGTACTTC. Translated, it gives CASSPRPIKETQYF.

V and J are TRBV28 and TRBJ1-4; TRBD1 aligns across 7 bases. Germline V lookup: CDR1 MDHEN, CDR2 SYDVKM. The CDR3 length is 13 residues. The ends lost 6 bases at V and 7 bases at J; junction bases unmatched: 5. DNA for the CDR3: TGTGCCAGCAGAAGGGGGCTGAGTGAAAAACTGTTTTTT. It is translated as CASRRGLSEKLFF. Filled out from reference TRBV28 and TRBJ1-4, the complete variable domain reads DVKVTQSSRYLVKRTGEKVFLECVQDMDHENMFWYRQDPGLGLRLIYFSYDVKMKEKGDIPEGYSVSREKKERFSLILESASTNQTSMYLCASRRGLSEKLFFGSGTQLSVL.